A single sample is the source of the 21 T cell receptor beta chains below, sequenced in a study of blood T cell repertoires in COVID-19. The repertoire was sequenced with immunoSEQ multiplex PCR; TCRdb's copy has only in-frame clones and lacks some. Of about 210,000 clones detected, around 86% appear once; the ten largest clones hold 3% to 3.5%. The source material was peripheral blood. All receptors come from a man in his sixties with acute or convalescent COVID-19.

The chain links TRBV6-5 to TRBJ1-5, with TRBD1 matching 8 bases. Germline values: CDR1 MNHEY, CDR2 SVGAGI. The CDR3 is 15 residues long. With V trimmed by 0 bases and J by 8 bases, 6 bases remained unmatched. The CDR3 region is CASSYSGGTGEPQHF. CDR3 bases: TGTGCCAGCAGTTACTCCGGTGGGACAGGTGAGCCCCAGCATTTT.

The chain recombines TRBV5-3 with TRBJ2-1; TRBD2 aligns across 11 bases. TRBV5-3 is flagged as an ORF with uncertain function. J lost 10 bases, V lost 2 bases, and 8 bases had no gene match. This CDR3 comprises 15 residues. The CDR3 DNA reads TGTGCCAGAAGCTTAGGGACTAGCGGCCGCGGGGAGCAGTTCTTC. Its protein is CARSLGTSGRGEQFF.

The chain uses TRBV6-5 and TRBJ2-7; D may be TRBD1 (6 bases). This CDR3 has 15 residues. Germline-derived CDR1 and CDR2 are MNHEY and SVGAGI. V was pared by 6 bases and J by 6 bases, with 21 bases between. DNA of the CDR3: TGTGCCAGCAGCCGCCGTGGGGGCGTAAATCGCGAGCAGTACTTC. It encodes CASSRRGGVNREQYF.

This clone was observed a handful of times. The genes are TRBV5-6 and TRBJ1-4; unclear D gene. Deletions cut 0 bases from V and 4 bases from J, with 10 bases between. The germline gives CDR1 SGHDT, CDR2 YYEEEE. The CDR3 has 15 residues. The CDR3 here is CASSLGTEGNEKLFF. The CDR3 DNA follows: TGTGCCAGCAGCTTGGGTACAGAGGGTAATGAAAAACTGTTTTTT.

V usage is TRBV2 and J usage is TRBJ2-7; TRBD2 matches at 7 bases. V was pared by 0 bases and J by 0 bases, with 14 bases of the junction left unmatched. CDR3 length: 19 residues. Germline CDR1 reads SNHLY; CDR2 reads FYNNEI. CDR3 residues: CASSEALGRGFNRSYEQYF. The CDR3, as DNA: TGTGCCAGCAGTGAAGCGCTTGGGCGGGGGTTTAATCGCTCCTACGAGCAGTACTTC.

This chain links TRBV6-1 with TRBJ2-3; 9 bases agree with TRBD2. This CDR3 is built from 17 residues. The germline V gene encodes CDR1 MNHNS and CDR2 SASEGT. Losses at the gene ends were 2 bases for V and 4 bases for J; bases not matched to a gene: 10. CDR3 DNA: TGTGCCAGCAGTGAATTACGGCGGGGGGGTGGTGCAGATACGCAGTATTTT. Its translation is CASSELRRGGGADTQYF.

The rearrangement links TRBV7-9 to TRBJ2-7; 9 nucleotides line up with TRBD1. Per germline, CDR1 SEHNR and CDR2 FQNEAQ (reference sequence). The CDR3 is made up of 13 amino acids. With 5 bases clipped from V and 9 bases from J, the junction kept 8 bases outside the gene matches. The CDR3 protein is CASSPRSTGGQYF. CDR3 DNA: TGTGCCAGCAGCCCACGATCGACAGGGGGGCAGTACTTC.

In regard to this clone: The sample holds other DNA sequences that translate to the same CDR3. This sequence joins TRBV7-2 and TRBJ2-2; the match to TRBD1 covers 8 bases. The CDR3 runs to 14 residues. The germline gives CDR1 SGHTA, CDR2 FQGNSA. The V segment lost 1 base and the J segment 5 bases; nucleotides outside the gene matches: 0. The chain's CDR3 is CASSLGQGTGELFF. The CDR3 bases are TGTGCCAGCAGCTTAGGACAGGGGACCGGGGAGCTGTTTTTT. The complete variable domain, with remaining parts taken from reference TRBV7-2 and TRBJ2-2, reads GAGVSQSPSNKVTEKGKDVELRCDPISGHTALYWYRQSLGQGLEFLIYFQGNSAPDKSGLPSDRFSAERTGGSVSTLTIQRTQQEDSAVYLCASSLGQGTGELFFGEGSRLTVL.

The V call is TRBV4-1, the J call TRBJ1-3, with no clear D. The CDR3 contains 16 residues. The germline V and J ends were trimmed by 0 bases and 0 bases, with 9 bases remaining between them. Germline-derived CDR1 and CDR2 are MGHRA and YSYEKL. CDR3 nucleotide sequence: TGCGCCAGCAGCCAAGATCCGTATAACTCTGGAAACACCATATATTTT. Protein product: CASSQDPYNSGNTIYF.

The V call is TRBV12-3 or TRBV12-4, the J call TRBJ1-2; D is possibly TRBD1 (6 bases). V lost 6 bases and J lost 4, with 12 bases in between. CDR3 length: 13 amino acids. The CDR3: CASRTQGVYGYTF. For the CDR3, the DNA is TGTGCCAGCAGGACACAGGGAGTCTATGGCTACACCTTC.

The chain is built from TRBV5-1 and TRBJ1-1, with TRBD1 matching over 8 bases. Germline V lookup: CDR1 SGHRS, CDR2 YFSETQ. Losses at the gene ends were 4 bases for V and 1 base for J; bases not matched to a gene: 9. CDR3 length: 16 residues. The CDR3 region has the DNA TGCGCCAGCAGCGGGGGACAGGCCAGGGGGAACACTGAAGCTTTCTTT. Its protein product is CASSGGQARGNTEAFF.

This clone has more than one count but fewer than ten. V and J are TRBV12-3 or TRBV12-4 and TRBJ2-2; D ambiguous. This CDR3 region has 13 residues. Trimming cost V 1 base and J 8 bases, with 8 bases left between them. CDR3 bases: TGTGCCAGCAGTTTAGGGCAGACAGGGGAGCTGTTTTTT. This sequence encodes CASSLGQTGELFF.

The CDR3 here is CASSNTGYTGELFF. The CDR3 DNA sequence: TGTGCCAGTAGTAATACAGGGTACACCGGGGAGCTGTTTTTT. The rearrangement links TRBV19 to TRBJ2-2; a weak D match, TRBD1 (6 bases). The CDR3 totals 14 residues. CDR1 LNHDA and CDR2 SQIVND come from the germline V gene (reference sequence). V shed 4 bases and J shed 3 bases, with 9 bases lying between them.

J is TRBJ2-7 and V is TRBV6-6; possible D gene TRBD2, 6 bases. In germline, CDR1 is MNHNY, CDR2 SVGAGI (reference sequence). The ends were cut back, 6 bases at V and 11 bases at J, with 14 bases in the middle. This CDR3 spans 11 amino acids. The CDR3 nucleotides read TGTGCCAGCAGCTCTGGACTACGAAAGTACTTC. This sequence encodes CASSSGLRKYF.

The rearrangement links TRBV13 to TRBJ2-7; D may be TRBD1 (5 bases). CDR3 length: 12 residues. V was pared by 3 bases and J by 4 bases, with 7 bases between. Germline CDR1 and CDR2: PRHDT and FYEKMQ (reference sequence). Here the CDR3 reads CASSFRGYEQYF. The DNA for the CDR3 is TGTGCCAGCAGCTTTAGGGGTTACGAGCAGTACTTC.

The chain has TRBV7-8 and TRBJ2-1, with D possibly being TRBD1 (5 bases). The CDR3 covers 11 residues. The V and J ends lost 5 bases and 12 bases respectively, with 11 bases between them. Germline V gene lookup returns CDR1 SGHVS and CDR2 FQNEAQ. CDR3 protein: CASSPQGLQFF. The CDR3 nucleotides read TGTGCCAGCAGCCCCCAGGGCCTGCAGTTCTTC.

This chain joins TRBV6-5 and TRBJ2-5, with 8 bases identical to TRBD2. The CDR3 covers 14 residues. J lost 5 bases, V lost 6 bases, and 8 bases had no gene match. The germline gives CDR1 MNHEY, CDR2 SVGAGI. Here the CDR3 DNA reads TGTGCCAGCAGCCCCGGGGGGGGCCGGGAGACCCAGTACTTC. As protein: CASSPGGGRETQYF.

V usage is TRBV6-5 and J usage is TRBJ2-1; 9 bases match TRBD2. With V trimmed by 2 bases and J by 4 bases, 3 bases remained unmatched. The CDR3 extends over 15 amino acids. Per germline, CDR1 MNHEY and CDR2 SVGAGI. The CDR3 coding sequence is TGTGCCAGCAGTTACCGACTAGCGGAATACAATGAGCAGTTCTTC. Encoded protein: CASSYRLAEYNEQFF.

Here the CDR3 DNA reads TGTGCCAGCAGTTTATGGGCCCTCGGGACAGGGGGTAAGCTTTCCGAGCAGTACTTC. Translated: CASSLWALGTGGKLSEQYF. J is TRBJ2-7 and V is TRBV28; TRBD1 matches at 11 bases. Germline V gene data show CDR1 as MDHEN and CDR2 as SYDVKM. J was trimmed by 6 bases and V by 0 bases; bases with no gene match: 16. The CDR3 consists of 19 residues.

The chain joins TRBV15 to TRBJ1-5; the match to TRBD1 covers 7 bases. The V gene's germline CDR1 is LNHNV and CDR2 YYDKDF (reference sequence). After removal of 3 bases from V and 2 bases from J, the junction contained 4 bases not matched to a gene. The CDR3 runs 15 residues. The chain's CDR3 is CATSSPDRGNQPQHF. The CDR3, as DNA: TGTGCCACCAGCAGCCCCGACAGGGGCAATCAGCCCCAGCATTTT.

This chain connects TRBV6-5 to TRBJ1-5; D is possibly TRBD1 (5 bases). This CDR3 has 14 amino acids. Per the germline V gene, CDR1 is MNHEY and CDR2 is SVGAGI. V dropped 6 bases and J dropped 7 bases, with 16 bases sitting between them. CDR3 DNA sequence: TGTGCCAGCAGAGAGACCAGGGTGGGGCAGCCCCAGCATTTT. It translates to CASRETRVGQPQHF.